This T cell receptor beta chain was identified during a study of cytomegalovirus exposure and HLA in healthy donors. 60 Vbeta and 13 Jbeta primers were used in PCR. The protocol was immunoSEQ multiplex PCR, while the TCRdb copy is restricted to in-frame clones and leaves out a portion. The sample holds some 96,000 clones; less than 85% are singletons and the top ten take roughly 20%. Germline V gene lookup returns CDR1 MGHRA and CDR2 YSYEKL. Trimming cost V 6 bases and J 6 bases; bases outside gene matches: 9. The CDR3 has 15 residues. Sequencing input: PBMCs. The TCR comes from an older woman in good health and CMV-seropositive. J is TRBJ2-1 and V is TRBV4-1; 9 positions match TRBD1. The DNA for the CDR3 is TGCGCCAGCAGTAATCCGGGACAGGGATTCAATGAGCAGTTCTTC. Translated, it gives CASSNPGQGFNEQFF.